A selection of T cell receptor beta chains follows, all from one sample in a study of blood T cells in healthy people across ages. TCRdb ran MiXCR on the 5' RACE reads and lists one entry per CDR3 protein. The sample lists 2 million or so distinct CDR3 sequences, 40% to 55% occurring once. Sequenced: blood. Receptors originate from a woman aged 40 to 55 in good health. CDR3s include the opening cysteine and the closing phenylalanine or tryptophan. D genes are given only for firm matches. Size is stated for part of the rows, as once, few or many counts, or as a class when the clone is expanded.

D gene: NA
V gene: TRBV4-3
clone size: NA
J gene: TRBJ2-1
CDR3 DNA: TGCGCCAGCAGCCCGCAGACAGGAGTCACCTACAATGAGCAGTTCTTC
CDR3 protein: CASSPQTGVTYNEQFF

D gene: TRBD2
V gene: TRBV27
clone size: few
J gene: TRBJ2-7
CDR3 DNA: TGTGCCAGCAGTCGAGCGGGACTCTCCTCCTACGAGCAGTACTTC
CDR3 protein: CASSRAGLSSYEQYF

D gene: TRBD2
V gene: TRBV6-5
clone size: NA
J gene: TRBJ2-1
CDR3 DNA: TGTGCCAGCAGGAGGACTAGCGCCAGATCCAATGAGCAGTTCTTC
CDR3 protein: CASRRTSARSNEQFF

D gene: NA
V gene: TRBV28
clone size: NA
J gene: TRBJ2-3
CDR3 DNA: TGTGCCAGCAGTTTGGTATGGGGCACAGATACGCAGTATTTT
CDR3 protein: CASSLVWGTDTQYF

D gene: NA
V gene: TRBV20-1
clone size: NA
J gene: TRBJ2-7
CDR3 DNA: TGCGGTGCGACCCGGGACACCCAACCCTACGAGCAGTACTTC
CDR3 protein: CGATRDTQPYEQYF

D gene: NA
V gene: TRBV5-1
clone size: NA
J gene: TRBJ1-6
CDR3 DNA: TGCGCCAGCAGCTACGCAGGGACATATAATTCACCCCTCCACTTT
CDR3 protein: CASSYAGTYNSPLHF

D gene: TRBD2
V gene: TRBV27
clone size: NA
J gene: TRBJ2-4
CDR3 DNA: TGTGCCAGCAGTTCGGGACTAGCGGGGGTTATTCAGTACTTC
CDR3 protein: CASSSGLAGVIQYF

D gene: NA
V gene: TRBV4-2
clone size: few
J gene: TRBJ1-1
CDR3 DNA: TGTGCCAGCAGCCAAGGGGGTCGAACTGAAGCTTTCTTT
CDR3 protein: CASSQGGRTEAFF

D gene: NA
V gene: TRBV29-1
clone size: few
J gene: TRBJ2-5
CDR3 DNA: TGCAGCGTTGGGGTGCGCGACCAAGAGACCCAGTACTTC
CDR3 protein: CSVGVRDQETQYF

D gene: TRBD1
V gene: TRBV12-3/TRBV12-4
clone size: NA
J gene: TRBJ1-2
CDR3 DNA: TGTGCCAGCACGCACGCAGGGGGAGTAAGCTACACCTTC
CDR3 protein: CASTHAGGVSYTF

D gene: NA
V gene: TRBV27
clone size: NA
J gene: TRBJ2-3
CDR3 DNA: TGTGCCAGCAGGTGGGTAGACAGTCCCACAGATACGCAGTATTTT
CDR3 protein: CASRWVDSPTDTQYF

D gene: NA
V gene: TRBV27
clone size: NA
J gene: TRBJ1-2
CDR3 DNA: TGTGCCAGCAGTCCCGGGGGCCTTGGCAGCTATGGCTACACCTTC
CDR3 protein: CASSPGGLGSYGYTF

D gene: NA
V gene: TRBV29-1
clone size: once
J gene: TRBJ2-3
CDR3 DNA: TGCAGCGTTCAGGAGGGGGGGCAGTATTTT
CDR3 protein: CSVQEGGQYF

D gene: NA
V gene: TRBV27
clone size: NA
J gene: TRBJ1-1
CDR3 DNA: TGTGCCAGCAGTTCTTTCGGGGGAGTAGGTACTGAAGCTTTCTTT
CDR3 protein: CASSSFGGVGTEAFF

D gene: TRBD1
V gene: TRBV3-1
clone size: few
J gene: TRBJ2-1
CDR3 DNA: TGTGCCAGCAGCCTGCCGGGGACAGGGGTGGGGAATGAGCAGTTCTTC
CDR3 protein: CASSLPGTGVGNEQFF

D gene: TRBD1
V gene: TRBV5-1
clone size: NA
J gene: TRBJ1-4
CDR3 DNA: TGCGCCAGCAGCTTGGGGACTCCATGGCTCCGGGACAGAAATGAAAAACTGTTTTTT
CDR3 protein: CASSLGTPWLRDRNEKLFF

D gene: TRBD2
V gene: TRBV4-3
clone size: NA
J gene: TRBJ2-7
CDR3 DNA: TGCGCCAGCAGCCAAGATTGGGCTAGCGGGGGGTGGGATGAGCAGTACTTC
CDR3 protein: CASSQDWASGGWDEQYF

D gene: TRBD1
V gene: TRBV4-1
clone size: few
J gene: TRBJ1-2
CDR3 DNA: TGCGCCAGCAGCCAAGAAATGTGGACAGGGAAGAATGGCTACACCTTC
CDR3 protein: CASSQEMWTGKNGYTF

D gene: TRBD1
V gene: TRBV14
clone size: NA
J gene: TRBJ2-5
CDR3 DNA: TGTGCCAGCAGCCCCGGACCGGGACAGGTATTCGAGACCCAGTACTTC
CDR3 protein: CASSPGPGQVFETQYF

D gene: TRBD1
V gene: TRBV5-6
clone size: NA
J gene: TRBJ1-2
CDR3 DNA: TGTGCCAGCAGCTTGATACAGGGGGCTATCTATGGCTACACCTTC
CDR3 protein: CASSLIQGAIYGYTF

D gene: NA
V gene: TRBV28
clone size: few
J gene: TRBJ1-2
CDR3 DNA: TGTGCCAGCAGCCCCGAGGGGGGGCGAGGCTACACCTTC
CDR3 protein: CASSPEGGRGYTF

D gene: NA
V gene: TRBV6-1
clone size: NA
J gene: TRBJ2-1
CDR3 DNA: TGTGCCAGCAGGACGGACGGCGGGCCCTACAATGAGCAGTTCTTC
CDR3 protein: CASRTDGGPYNEQFF

D gene: NA
V gene: TRBV6-5
clone size: NA
J gene: TRBJ2-1
CDR3 DNA: TGTGCCAGCAGTTACTCGACGACTTACAATGAGCAGTTCTTC
CDR3 protein: CASSYSTTYNEQFF

D gene: NA
V gene: TRBV28
clone size: NA
J gene: TRBJ2-5
CDR3 DNA: TGTGCCAGCGAGACGGCAGGGGAGGCGCAAGAGACCCAGTACTTC
CDR3 protein: CASETAGEAQETQYF

D gene: NA
V gene: TRBV10-3
clone size: NA
J gene: TRBJ1-1
CDR3 DNA: TGTGCCATCAGTGAGTCGAAATATGTGAACACTGAAGCTTTCTTT
CDR3 protein: CAISESKYVNTEAFF

D gene: TRBD2
V gene: TRBV19
clone size: few
J gene: TRBJ2-1
CDR3 DNA: TGTGCCAGTAGTATAGATAGCCGACAACTAGCGGGGGCTTTGGGGCAGTTCTTC
CDR3 protein: CASSIDSRQLAGALGQFF

D gene: TRBD2
V gene: TRBV20-1
clone size: NA
J gene: TRBJ2-7
CDR3 DNA: TGCAGTGCGCGAAGGACTAGCGGAACCTCCTACGAGCAGTACTTC
CDR3 protein: CSARRTSGTSYEQYF

D gene: TRBD2
V gene: TRBV27
clone size: NA
J gene: TRBJ2-3
CDR3 DNA: TGTGCCAGCAGTTTCAAGCGGGGAATCACAGATACGCAGTATTTT
CDR3 protein: CASSFKRGITDTQYF

D gene: TRBD1
V gene: TRBV20-1
clone size: NA
J gene: TRBJ2-2
CDR3 DNA: TGCAGTGCCCAGACCCGGGACAGGGTAGACGCCGGGGAGCTGTTTTTT
CDR3 protein: CSAQTRDRVDAGELFF

D gene: TRBD2
V gene: TRBV6-2/TRBV6-3
clone size: NA
J gene: TRBJ2-5
CDR3 DNA: TGTGCCAGCAGAGGACTAGCGGGGGGGAATCGCGAGGAGACCCAGTACTTC
CDR3 protein: CASRGLAGGNREETQYF

D gene: TRBD2
V gene: TRBV14
clone size: NA
J gene: TRBJ2-3
CDR3 DNA: TGTGCCAGCAGTCTAACTAGCGGGGAGATCACAGATACGCAGTATTTT
CDR3 protein: CASSLTSGEITDTQYF

D gene: TRBD1
V gene: TRBV25-1
clone size: NA
J gene: TRBJ2-7
CDR3 DNA: TGTGCCAGCAGTGCATGGACAGGGGGGTACGAGCAGTACTTC
CDR3 protein: CASSAWTGGYEQYF

D gene: NA
V gene: TRBV4-3
clone size: NA
J gene: TRBJ2-1
CDR3 DNA: TGCGCCAGCAGCCAAGATCTCGTGGACAATGAGCAGTTCTTC
CDR3 protein: CASSQDLVDNEQFF

D gene: TRBD2
V gene: TRBV20-1
clone size: few
J gene: TRBJ2-3
CDR3 DNA: TGCAGTGCTAGAGATCCTAGCGGGGGATATACGGATACGCAGTATTTT
CDR3 protein: CSARDPSGGYTDTQYF

D gene: TRBD1
V gene: TRBV7-9
clone size: NA
J gene: TRBJ1-4
CDR3 DNA: TGTGCCAGCAGCCGAGGACAGGCTGCAACTAATGAAAAACTGTTTTTT
CDR3 protein: CASSRGQAATNEKLFF

D gene: NA
V gene: TRBV27
clone size: few
J gene: TRBJ2-4
CDR3 DNA: TGTGCCAGCGGCAGGGGCAGTAAAAACATTCAGTACTTC
CDR3 protein: CASGRGSKNIQYF

D gene: NA
V gene: TRBV28
clone size: NA
J gene: TRBJ2-5
CDR3 DNA: TGTGCCAGCAGTTTCCTCCAACCGTCGGGGGAGCAGTACTTC
CDR3 protein: CASSFLQPSGEQYF

D gene: NA
V gene: TRBV7-2
clone size: few
J gene: TRBJ2-3
CDR3 DNA: TGTGCCAGCAGCCCGCTCTATGGCGCGAGGTCCCGAGATACGCAGTATTTT
CDR3 protein: CASSPLYGARSRDTQYF

D gene: TRBD2
V gene: TRBV28
clone size: many
J gene: TRBJ2-7
CDR3 DNA: TGTGCCAGCAGTTACCCCCCGGCTAGCGGGGGGTACGAGCAGTACTTC
CDR3 protein: CASSYPPASGGYEQYF

D gene: TRBD1
V gene: TRBV4-2
clone size: NA
J gene: TRBJ2-5
CDR3 DNA: TGTGCCAGCAGCCGAGTGGACAGGGGAAATGAGCAGTACTTC
CDR3 protein: CASSRVDRGNEQYF

D gene: NA
V gene: TRBV27
clone size: NA
J gene: TRBJ1-5
CDR3 DNA: TGTGCCAGCAAAGACAGGATTAGCAATCAGCCCCAGCATTTT
CDR3 protein: CASKDRISNQPQHF

D gene: TRBD2
V gene: TRBV20-1
clone size: NA
J gene: TRBJ2-1
CDR3 DNA: TGCAGTGCCCTTCTAGCGGGGGCAGGCAATGAGCAGTTCTTC
CDR3 protein: CSALLAGAGNEQFF

D gene: TRBD1
V gene: TRBV7-2
clone size: NA
J gene: TRBJ2-5
CDR3 DNA: TGTGCCAGCAGCTTAGGGTACAGGGGGGAGACCCAGTACTTC
CDR3 protein: CASSLGYRGETQYF

D gene: NA
V gene: TRBV6-2/TRBV6-3
clone size: few
J gene: TRBJ2-7
CDR3 DNA: TGTGCCAGCAGTTACTCGATCGTAGATTACGAGCAGTACTTC
CDR3 protein: CASSYSIVDYEQYF

D gene: NA
V gene: TRBV3-1
clone size: NA
J gene: TRBJ2-7
CDR3 DNA: TGTGCCAGCAGCCGGGCTTCGGGGGCGACCCTATCCTACGAGCAGTACTTC
CDR3 protein: CASSRASGATLSYEQYF

D gene: TRBD1
V gene: TRBV20-1
clone size: few
J gene: TRBJ1-2
CDR3 DNA: TGCAGTGCTAGAGACAGGGGGAAGGGCAACTATGGCTACACCTTC
CDR3 protein: CSARDRGKGNYGYTF

D gene: NA
V gene: TRBV6-2/TRBV6-3
clone size: NA
J gene: TRBJ1-2
CDR3 DNA: TGTGCCAGCAGTTACGGACACTCTGGTGGCTACACCTTC
CDR3 protein: CASSYGHSGGYTF

D gene: NA
V gene: TRBV2
clone size: NA
J gene: TRBJ2-1
CDR3 DNA: TGTGCCAGCAGTGGTTGGGGTTTGTACAATGAGCAGTTCTTC
CDR3 protein: CASSGWGLYNEQFF